This TCR beta chain was identified during a study of blood T cell repertoires in COVID-19 (dated by TCRdb to 2020 to 2021). For context, the study as a whole: Samples covering the acute and convalescent phases of COVID-19 were provided by collaborators in the United States, Italy and Spain. The prospective study material was composed of cDNA or gDNA derived from T cells, B-cell-depleted T cells, or PBMCs. Subjects who had been exposed to COVID-19, were actively infected with it, or had recovered from it provided the deeply sampled blood TCRbeta repertoires that made up the dataset. The repertoires were made available in a free public database intended to serve as a resource for research on the immune response to SARS-CoV-2. The samples were drawn from the first 160 participants of the ongoing ImmuneRACE study and from more than 1,000 subjects provided by 6 global collaborators. Sample metadata almost always included a de-identified subject ID, COVID-19 status, age in years and sex. Where available, HLA class I and class II types were obtained from metadata supplied by the sample provider rather than from assay-based typing. Beyond this particular receptor, the publication reports: How much clinical and demographic metadata was included differed by source and by participant, and the metadata was provided uncurated.

V loses 0 bases at its end and J loses 3 bases; junction bases beyond the gene matches: 4. CDR1 and CDR2 (SEHNR, FQNEAQ) derive from the germline V gene (reference sequence). The CDR3 runs 16 residues from the cysteine to the phenylalanine. Only the CDR3 DNA is retained, 48 bases long and in frame from the first base. In its sample, this clone was seen a few times. What antigen it recognizes has not been identified. No much larger clonotype is one base removed from it; base qualities were not supplied. TCRbeta CDR3 regions were amplified from genomic DNA using the immunoSEQ Assay, a bias-controlled multiplex PCR. In the authors' own workflow: The number of nucleated cells in each sample was estimated by amplification of reference gene primers within the assay. Sequence reads were collapsed and filtered to measure the absolute abundance of every unique TCRbeta CDR3 rearrangement. For each sample, productive Simpson clonality was calculated as the square root of Simpson's diversity index over productive rearrangements. This is the immuneACCESS table as TCRdb keeps it, with only in-frame sequences that have V and J called. A part of the clones is gone; compared with another copy, unresolved V genes explain less than half, and the rest is unexplained. The D gene and trimming were derived from the DNA, and the V and J assignments and clone size from that table. Present in this sample are 310,000 or so clones, around 90% of which were seen just once. 8.5% to 10% of the sample is in the top ten clones.

Participants in the prospective study were enrolled through a virtual design, were aged roughly 18 to 90 years, and lived in fewer than 30 United States geographic areas. In the prospective study, participants were assigned to cohorts based on the clinical history participants reported in a screening survey and a study questionnaire. For ImmuneRACE Cohort 3, a participant was defined as recovered based on two consecutive negative NP/OP PCR tests, clearance by a healthcare professional, or resolution of symptoms. In the prospective study, mobile phlebotomists collected whole blood, serum and a nasopharyngeal or oropharyngeal swab from each participant. Over a roughly 2-month period, participants in the prospective study had the option of providing additional blood draws and questionnaires. Before DNA extraction, prospective study blood samples were shipped either frozen or at room temperature.

The sequencing sample was made of PBMCs or T cells enriched from blood (not recorded which). Recombination connected TRBV7-9 to TRBJ1-5; a stretch of 8 junction bases matches TRBD1. The source is a woman younger than 35 who had recovered from COVID-19. CDR3 loop: CASSLAVDRDNQPQHF. In nucleotides, the sequence is TGTGCCAGCAGCTTAGCTGTGGACAGGGACAATCAGCCCCAGCATTTT. When the CDR3 is completed using the reference TRBV7-9 and TRBJ1-5 genes on either side, the full variable domain is DTGVSQNPRHKITKRGQNVTFRCDPISEHNRLYWYRQTLGQGPEFLTYFQNEAQLEKSRLLSDRFSAERPKGSFSTLEIQRTEQGDSAMYLCASSLAVDRDNQPQHFGDGTRLSIL.